Listed here are 18 T cell receptor beta chains from one sample, sequenced in a study of T cell changes during pregnancy in multiple sclerosis. Data came from immunoSEQ multiplex PCR; TCRdb stores just in-frame clones and leaves some out. The top ten hold about 3.5% of the sample, which has about 30,000 clones, roughly 89% seen once. Sequences were derived from CD4+ T cells from peripheral blood mononuclear cells, sampled in the first trimester of pregnancy. The source is a female donor in good health, enrolled as a control in a pregnancy study.

CDR3 coding DNA: TGTGCCAGCAGCAAGACAGGGCCGCGAGCTTTCTTT. Protein product: CASSKTGPRAFF. The J gene is TRBJ1-1, the V gene TRBV28; TRBD1 aligns across 7 bases. The junction had 8 bases not matched to a gene; V was cut back by 6 bases and J by 10 bases. CDR1 and CDR2 (germline): MDHEN, SYDVKM. The CDR3 loop spans 12 amino acids.

The CDR3 sequence: CASSLSEVDAGYEQYF. CDR3 bases: TGTGCCAGCAGCTTGAGCGAGGTCGATGCCGGATACGAGCAGTACTTC. The chain employs TRBV7-8 and TRBJ2-7; D gene unclear. The CDR3 extends over 16 amino acids. CDR1 is SGHVS, CDR2 FQNEAQ, per germline. V lost 3 bases, J lost 4 bases, and 19 bases lay in between.

The chain has TRBV19 and TRBJ1-5; D call uncertain. The CDR3 spans 15 residues. With 4 bases removed from V and 4 bases from J, the gap between germline ends came to 14 bases. Germline V gene sequence: CDR1 LNHDA, CDR2 SQIVND (reference sequence). CDR3 coding DNA: TGTGCCAGTAGTACCATCCAGGTTCGAAATCAGCCCCAGCATTTT. Its protein is CASSTIQVRNQPQHF.

This clone has only a few counts. The chain recombines TRBV11-2 with TRBJ2-7; weak D call: TRBD2 (7 bases). Trimming removed 4 bases from V and 7 bases from J, with 17 bases in between. Per the germline V gene, CDR1 is SGHAT and CDR2 is FQNNGV. This CDR3 has 14 residues. The CDR3 DNA reads TGTGCCAGCAGCTCATGGGGGGCTAGCGGTGAGCAGTACTTC. This encodes CASSSWGASGEQYF.

This chain uses TRBV5-1 with TRBJ1-1; D not certain. This CDR3 region has 13 residues. Per the germline V gene, CDR1 is SGHRS and CDR2 is YFSETQ. V was trimmed by 4 bases and J by 2 bases, leaving 9 bases between them. CDR3 coding DNA: TGCGCCAGCAGCCCCCCGGTTAACACTGAAGCTTTCTTT. This translates into CASSPPVNTEAFF.

V gene TRBV5-1 combines with J gene TRBJ1-6; D is ambiguous. The V and J ends lost 0 bases and 3 bases respectively, with 7 bases between them. This CDR3 is 15 amino acids long. Germline values: CDR1 SGHRS, CDR2 YFSETQ. The CDR3 sequence: CASSLVTSYNSPLHF. Written as DNA, the CDR3 is TGCGCCAGCAGCTTGGTTACCAGCTATAATTCACCCCTCCACTTT. Full variable domain (remainder filled in from reference TRBV5-1 and TRBJ1-6): KAGVTQTPRYLIKTRGQQVTLSCSPISGHRSVSWYQQTPGQGLQFLFEYFSETQRNKGNFPGRFSGRQFSNSRSEMNVSTLELGDSALYLCASSLVTSYNSPLHFGNGTRLTVT.

Written as DNA, the CDR3 is TGTGCCAGCAGCTTAAGCCCTAAGACAGCCTACGAGCAGTACTTC. This translates into CASSLSPKTAYEQYF. The rearrangement uses TRBV7-9 and TRBJ2-7; tentatively, D is TRBD1 (5 bases). Trimming pared 2 bases from V and 2 bases from J, leaving 13 bases between. This CDR3 contains 15 residues. Germline V CDR1 and CDR2: SEHNR, FQNEAQ (reference sequence).

The chain combines TRBV4-1 with TRBJ1-2; a possible D gene is TRBD1 (5 bases). Germline assignment: CDR1 MGHRA and CDR2 YSYEKL. CDR3 length: 19 amino acids. V was trimmed by 1 base and J by 0 bases, leaving 21 bases between them. Written as DNA, the CDR3 is TGCGCCAGCAGCCAAGCGAAGTGGGGGGAAAGGCCTACTAACTATGGCTACACCTTC. Amino acids: CASSQAKWGERPTNYGYTF.

This clone was seen a single time. This rearrangement joins TRBV10-3 to TRBJ2-7; 7 bases fit TRBD2. From germline, CDR1 is ENHRY and CDR2 SYGVKD. The CDR3 has 12 amino acids. Trimming took 11 bases from V and 2 from J; bases not matched to a gene: 6. CDR3 amino acids: CASSGEAYEQYF. Here the CDR3 DNA reads TGTGCCTCCAGCGGGGAAGCCTACGAGCAGTACTTC.

J is TRBJ2-2 and V is TRBV7-7, with 7 bases identical to TRBD1. CDR3 size: 14 residues. The germline gives CDR1 SSHAT, CDR2 FNYEAQ (reference sequence). The J segment lost 7 bases and the V segment lost 5 bases, leaving 7 bases of the junction unmatched. This CDR3 is CASSKQGIGGELFF. In DNA form, the CDR3 reads TGTGCCAGCAGCAAACAGGGGATTGGCGGGGAGCTGTTTTTT.

The J gene is TRBJ2-1, the V gene TRBV19; no clear D. The ends were cut back, 5 bases at V and 7 bases at J, with 6 bases in the middle. Germline lookup yields CDR1 LNHDA and CDR2 SQIVND (reference sequence). The CDR3 is 11 amino acids. CDR3 residues: CASSHGNEQFF. CDR3 coding DNA: TGTGCCAGTAGTCACGGGAATGAGCAGTTCTTC. The entire variable domain, with the rest obtained from reference TRBV19 and TRBJ2-1, is as follows: DGGITQSPKYLFRKEGQNVTLSCEQNLNHDAMYWYRQDPGQGLRLIYYSQIVNDFQKGDIAEGYSVSREKKESFPLTVTSAQKNPTAFYLCASSHGNEQFFGPGTRLTVL.

This clone was found once. The chain joins TRBV7-8 to TRBJ2-1; 7 bases are shared with TRBD2. The germline CDR1 and CDR2 sequences are SGHVS and FQNEAQ. V shed 5 bases, J shed 9 bases, and the junction held 7 bases outside the gene matches. The CDR3 loop spans 13 amino acids. DNA of the CDR3: TGTGCCAGCAGCCGAGGACTAGTCGGTGAGCAGTTCTTC. Translation: CASSRGLVGEQFF.

The chain has TRBV18 and TRBJ2-2; 8 bases are shared with TRBD2. This CDR3 has 17 amino acids. CDR1 is KGHSH and CDR2 is LQKENI in the germline V gene. With 4 bases clipped from V and 0 bases from J, the junction kept 7 bases outside the gene matches. The CDR3 sequence: CASSRILAAANTGELFF. CDR3 bases: TGTGCCAGCTCACGGATACTAGCGGCAGCGAACACCGGGGAGCTGTTTTTT.

Comments on this clone: The germline gene is not matched at one end of the junction; a read error may be the cause. The chain uses TRBV13 and TRBJ2-7; weak D call: TRBD1 (6 bases). The CDR3 is made up of 15 amino acids. From germline, CDR1 is PRHDT and CDR2 FYEKMQ (reference sequence). CDR3 in amino acids: CASSFYADRTYEHYF. DNA for the CDR3: TGTGCCAGCAGTTTTTACGCCGACAGGACCTACGAGCATTACTTC.

This chain connects TRBV7-2 to TRBJ2-2, with 9 bases identical to TRBD1. The CDR3 is 16 amino acids. In germline, CDR1 is SGHTA, CDR2 FQGNSA. Unmatched junction bases numbered 6, after V lost 3 bases and J lost 4 bases. CDR3 coding DNA: TGTGCCAGCAGCTTGGGCGGACAGGGGCGCACCGGGGAGCTGTTTTTT. This encodes CASSLGGQGRTGELFF.

V gene TRBV9 combines with J gene TRBJ2-1; 8 bases match TRBD2. Germline loops: CDR1 SGDLS, CDR2 YYNGEE. This CDR3 spans 16 amino acids. V lost 3 bases, J lost 3 bases, and 8 bases stayed unmatched. CDR3 residues: CASSGTSFDLYNEQFF. CDR3 bases: TGTGCCAGCAGCGGGACTAGCTTCGACCTCTACAATGAGCAGTTCTTC.

CDR3 nucleotide sequence: TGCGCCAGCAGCTTGGGGACAGTGAACACTGAAGCTTTCTTT. This gives the protein CASSLGTVNTEAFF. The chain joins TRBV5-1 to TRBJ1-1, with D tentatively TRBD1 (6 bases). The V gene's germline CDR1 is SGHRS and CDR2 YFSETQ. There are 14 residues in the CDR3. The ends were cut back, 0 bases at V and 0 bases at J, with 6 bases in the middle.

This clone was seen just once. This chain links TRBV5-4 with TRBJ2-5, with 11 bases matching TRBD1. Germline CDR1 is SGHNT and CDR2 is YYREEE (reference sequence). CDR3 length: 14 residues. After removal of 4 bases from V and 5 bases from J, the junction contained 4 bases not matched to a gene. This chain's CDR3 is CASSGGTGGETQYF. The CDR3 DNA reads TGTGCCAGCAGCGGAGGGACAGGGGGGGAGACCCAGTACTTC.